These 29 T cell receptor beta chains share one sample of origin, sequenced in a study of blood T cell repertoires in COVID-19. TCRdb keeps only in-frame clones here, not all; method: immunoSEQ multiplex PCR. The sample lists about 89,000 clones; around 88% were seen once. The sample consisted of peripheral blood. All receptors come from a man between 60 and 75 years old with acute or convalescent COVID-19.

In this sample, this clone turned up a few times. CDR3 DNA: TGTGCCAGCAGGGCAGGGGGTGACGGTTCACCCCTCCACTTT. Translation: CASRAGGDGSPLHF. The chain joins TRBV11-3 to TRBJ1-6, with 7 nucleotides matching TRBD1. V lost 6 bases and J lost 9; bases outside the gene matches: 8. CDR1 and CDR2 (germline): SGHNT, YENEEA. The CDR3 is 14 residues long.

J is TRBJ2-4 and V is TRBV30; D might be TRBD1 (6 bases). This CDR3 is 15 amino acids long. From germline, CDR1 is GTSNPN and CDR2 SVGIG (reference sequence). The V end lost 1 base, the J end lost 6 bases, and 16 bases lay between the germline ends. CDR3 sequence (DNA): TGTGCCTGGAGTGGCAGGGGCGGTTCGGGAAACATTCAGTACTTC. This translates into CAWSGRGGSGNIQYF.

This clone was recorded only once. The chain combines TRBV5-1 with TRBJ2-7; the match to TRBD2 covers 9 bases. V lost 4 bases to trimming and J lost 6 bases; unmatched junction nucleotides: 8. This CDR3 contains 14 residues. The germline V gene encodes CDR1 SGHRS and CDR2 YFSETQ. The CDR3 loop reads CASSPRGSGGEQYF. In DNA form, the CDR3 reads TGCGCCAGCAGCCCCCGGGGTAGCGGGGGCGAGCAGTACTTC. Combining the CDR3 with reference TRBV5-1 and TRBJ2-7 gives the whole variable domain KAGVTQTPRYLIKTRGQQVTLSCSPISGHRSVSWYQQTPGQGLQFLFEYFSETQRNKGNFPGRFSGRQFSNSRSEMNVSTLELGDSALYLCASSPRGSGGEQYFGPGTRLTVT.

The chain couples TRBV9 to TRBJ2-2; 13 bases fit TRBD2. Germline values: CDR1 SGDLS, CDR2 YYNGEE. This CDR3 region has 17 residues. V lost 2 bases and J lost 6; bases outside the gene matches: 7. CDR3 sequence reads: CASSVQGGLAGSGELFF. Here the CDR3 DNA reads TGTGCCAGCAGCGTCCAAGGGGGACTAGCGGGATCCGGGGAGCTGTTTTTT.

The chain is built from TRBV6-5 and TRBJ1-2; 8 nucleotides match TRBD1. Germline lookup yields CDR1 MNHEY and CDR2 SVGAGI. V shed 5 bases and J 7 bases; nucleotides not matched to a gene: 12. There are 15 residues in the CDR3. This CDR3 is CASSPSQGALVGYTF. As DNA, the CDR3 is TGTGCCAGCAGTCCGAGTCAGGGGGCACTAGTTGGCTACACCTTC.

The chain employs TRBV19 and TRBJ2-7; 7 positions agree with TRBD1. The germline V gene encodes CDR1 LNHDA and CDR2 SQIVND (reference sequence). Germline trimming cut 5 bases from V and 2 bases from J; bases unmatched to any gene: 9. The CDR3 is made up of 15 amino acids. CDR3 amino acids: CASSSQGRSPYEQYF. The CDR3 DNA reads TGTGCCAGTAGTTCACAGGGGCGATCTCCCTACGAGCAGTACTTC.

The V and J genes are TRBV5-1 and TRBJ1-3; 7 bases line up with TRBD1. CDR1 is SGHRS, CDR2 YFSETQ, per germline. The CDR3 runs to 13 residues. The J segment lost 0 bases and the V segment lost 7 bases, leaving 1 base of the junction unmatched. This chain's CDR3 is CASRDSSGNTIYF. Written as DNA, the CDR3 is TGCGCCAGCCGGGACAGCTCTGGAAACACCATATATTTT.

The chain employs TRBV7-9 and TRBJ2-5; D perhaps matches TRBD1 (5 bases). Germline V gene data show CDR1 as SEHNR and CDR2 as FQNEAQ (reference sequence). The CDR3 covers 12 residues. V lost 3 bases and J 5 bases, leaving 7 bases between the germline ends. As DNA, the CDR3 is TGTGCCAGCAGCTTTAACAGGGAGACCCAGTACTTC. As protein: CASSFNRETQYF.

This clone appeared a few times. This rearrangement joins TRBV30 to TRBJ2-1; D may be TRBD1 (6 bases). Germline V gene data show CDR1 as GTSNPN and CDR2 as SVGIG (reference sequence). With 0 bases removed from V and 12 bases from J, the gap between germline ends came to 12 bases. The CDR3 runs 12 residues. This CDR3 is CAWSVQGWGQFF. CDR3 DNA: TGTGCCTGGAGTGTACAGGGTTGGGGGCAGTTCTTC.

The CDR3 DNA reads as TGCGCCAGCAGCTATTTCCTAGCGGCGAACACCGGGGAGCTGTTTTTT. This codes for CASSYFLAANTGELFF. The chain employs TRBV5-1 and TRBJ2-2; 7 bases map to TRBD2. This CDR3 comprises 16 residues. Germline trimming cut 3 bases from V and 0 bases from J; bases unmatched to any gene: 5. CDR1 and CDR2 (germline): SGHRS, YFSETQ.

V gene TRBV3-1 (or the pseudogene TRBV3-2) combines with J gene TRBJ2-5, with D maybe TRBD2 (6 bases). V gave up 0 bases and J gave up 13 bases, with 12 bases separating them. This CDR3 is built from 12 residues. Germline lookup yields CDR1 LGHDT and CDR2 YNNKEL (reference sequence). The CDR3 DNA follows: TGTGCCAGCAGCCAAGATCTGCGGGGTTGGTACTTC. Residues: CASSQDLRGWYF.

V is TRBV5-1 and J is TRBJ2-3; 7 nucleotides align to TRBD2. J gave up 1 base and V 4 bases, and 9 bases lay outside the gene matches. Germline lookup yields CDR1 SGHRS and CDR2 YFSETQ. This CDR3 is 16 amino acids long. The CDR3 protein is CASSPQSLARTDTQYF. CDR3 DNA: TGCGCCAGCAGCCCCCAGTCACTAGCGCGCACAGATACGCAGTATTTT. Based on the CDR3 plus reference TRBV5-1 and TRBJ2-3, the full variable domain is KAGVTQTPRYLIKTRGQQVTLSCSPISGHRSVSWYQQTPGQGLQFLFEYFSETQRNKGNFPGRFSGRQFSNSRSEMNVSTLELGDSALYLCASSPQSLARTDTQYFGPGTRLTVL.

The CDR3 nucleotides are TGTGCCAGCAGCACCCAAGGACAGGGGGCCAATAATTCACCCCTCCACTTT. It translates to CASSTQGQGANNSPLHF. The V gene is TRBV7-9, the J gene TRBJ1-6; 11 bases align to TRBD1. Trimming cost V 5 bases and J 5 bases; bases outside gene matches: 8. The CDR3 is 17 amino acids. Germline V CDR1 and CDR2: SEHNR, FQNEAQ (reference sequence).

The chain is built from TRBV13 and TRBJ1-6; 7 nucleotides line up with TRBD1. CDR1 and CDR2 (germline): PRHDT, FYEKMQ (reference sequence). Unmatched junction bases numbered 10, after V lost 5 bases and J lost 0 bases. The CDR3 covers 18 residues. The CDR3 nucleotides read TGTGCCAGCAGCCTACGACAGGGCCGAAACTCCTATAATTCACCCCTCCACTTT. Encoded protein: CASSLRQGRNSYNSPLHF.

This sequence joins TRBV5-1 and TRBJ2-1, with D unresolved. The germline CDR1 and CDR2 sequences are SGHRS and YFSETQ. Trimming left V 0 bases short and J 7 bases short, with 20 bases between. This CDR3 has 17 amino acids. The CDR3 DNA reads as TGCGCCAGCAGCTTGGTAGACATCCAAACCCCTCTTAATGAGCAGTTCTTC. Its protein product is CASSLVDIQTPLNEQFF. The variable domain in full, with the rest retrieved from reference TRBV5-1 and TRBJ2-1, is KAGVTQTPRYLIKTRGQQVTLSCSPISGHRSVSWYQQTPGQGLQFLFEYFSETQRNKGNFPGRFSGRQFSNSRSEMNVSTLELGDSALYLCASSLVDIQTPLNEQFFGPGTRLTVL.

The chain employs TRBV5-6 and TRBJ2-7; a possible D gene is TRBD1 (6 bases). Trimming removed 6 bases at V and 9 bases at J, with 19 bases between. CDR3 length: 13 residues. CDR1 SGHDT and CDR2 YYEEEE come from the germline V gene. CDR3 DNA: TGTGCCAGCACACCAACTACAGGGTATGGGCAGTACTTC. This sequence encodes CASTPTTGYGQYF. Drawing the rest from reference TRBV5-6 and TRBJ2-7, the complete variable domain is DAGVTQSPTHLIKTRGQQVTLRCSPKSGHDTVSWYQQALGQGPQFIFQYYEEEERQRGNFPDRFSGHQFPNYSSELNVNALLLGDSALYLCASTPTTGYGQYFGPGTRLTVT.

This chain uses TRBV5-1 with TRBJ1-4; 8 bases agree with TRBD1. V lost 4 bases, J lost 7 bases, and 12 bases stayed unmatched. Germline V gene sequence: CDR1 SGHRS, CDR2 YFSETQ. The CDR3 has 16 amino acids. DNA of the CDR3: TGCGCCAGCAGCCCCGGGACAGGCTTGGGAAGTGAAAAACTGTTTTTT. Protein product: CASSPGTGLGSEKLFF.

The chain carries TRBV2 and TRBJ1-1; 10 bases are a match to TRBD1. Germline V gene lookup returns CDR1 SNHLY and CDR2 FYNNEI. The CDR3 contains 14 residues. With V trimmed by 6 bases and J by 5 bases, 6 bases remained unmatched. The CDR3 spells CASSGGQGRTEAFF. In nucleotides, the CDR3 is TGTGCCAGCAGCGGGGGACAGGGGAGGACTGAAGCTTTCTTT.

This chain uses TRBV15 with TRBJ2-7; D possibly corresponds to TRBD1 (6 bases). Germline V gene sequence: CDR1 LNHNV, CDR2 YYDKDF (reference sequence). Trimming removed 1 base at V and 5 bases at J, with 12 bases between. CDR3 size: 14 residues. CDR3 loop: CATSRGGLKDEQYF. Here the CDR3 DNA reads TGTGCCACCAGCAGAGGGGGGCTCAAGGACGAGCAGTACTTC.

This chain connects TRBV6-5 to TRBJ1-1; D is unresolved. V lost 7 bases and J 6 bases, leaving 21 bases between the germline ends. Germline CDR1 and CDR2: MNHEY and SVGAGI. CDR3 length: 15 amino acids. In DNA form, the CDR3 reads TGTGCCAGCACCCCACCATCCCGGGGAGTCGCTGAAGCTTTCTTT. Its protein product is CASTPPSRGVAEAFF.

The chain uses TRBV30 and TRBJ1-2; unclear D gene. The CDR3 runs 13 residues. Germline V lookup: CDR1 GTSNPN, CDR2 SVGIG (reference sequence). Trimming took 0 bases from V and 8 from J, leaving 13 bases between them. The CDR3 region has the DNA TGTGCCTGGAGTGTTAACGGGTTAGAGGGCTACACCTTC. The encoded protein is CAWSVNGLEGYTF.

This clone was seen a handful of times. V is TRBV12-5 and J is TRBJ2-1; D is possibly TRBD1 (5 bases). Germline loops: CDR1 LGHNT, CDR2 FRNRAP. V was trimmed by 2 bases and J by 2 bases, leaving 13 bases between them. This CDR3 is built from 16 residues. The CDR3 loop reads CASGLILTATYNEQFF. For the CDR3, the DNA is TGTGCTAGTGGTTTGATACTGACAGCTACCTACAATGAGCAGTTCTTC.

The gene calls are TRBV5-1 and TRBJ2-3, with D possibly TRBD2 on 6 matching bases. Per the germline V gene, CDR1 is SGHRS and CDR2 is YFSETQ. The CDR3 is 15 residues long. The V gene lost 0 bases and the J gene lost 3 bases, with 11 bases spanning the gap. Here the CDR3 reads CASSLAGVDTDTQYF. DNA of the CDR3: TGCGCCAGCAGCTTGGCGGGAGTGGATACAGATACGCAGTATTTT.

This chain connects TRBV11-2 to TRBJ2-5, with a weak D call TRBD1 (6 bases). With 3 bases removed from V and 5 bases from J, the gap between germline ends came to 7 bases. The length of the CDR3 is 12 residues. Germline values: CDR1 SGHAT, CDR2 FQNNGV. The CDR3 DNA is TGTGCCAGCAGCTTTGGGGGCGAGACCCAGTACTTC. It encodes CASSFGGETQYF.

This rearrangement joins TRBV12-3 or TRBV12-4 to TRBJ2-7, with 8 bases lining up with TRBD1. J lost 7 bases, V lost 1 base, and 3 bases had no gene match. This CDR3 has 13 amino acids. CDR3 loop: CASSLGTGLEQYF. As DNA, the CDR3 is TGTGCCAGCAGTTTAGGGACAGGGTTGGAGCAGTACTTC.

The chain recombines TRBV7-9 with TRBJ2-3; 10 bases map to TRBD2. The junction had 6 bases not matched to a gene; V was cut back by 5 bases and J by 1 base. The CDR3 is 16 amino acids. Germline loops: CDR1 SEHNR, CDR2 FQNEAQ (reference sequence). The CDR3 sequence is CASSRGGLAGTDTQYF. The CDR3 DNA sequence: TGTGCCAGCAGCCGGGGAGGACTAGCGGGCACAGATACGCAGTATTTT.

The gene calls are TRBV28 and TRBJ2-1, with TRBD1 matching over 8 bases. Germline CDR1 is MDHEN and CDR2 is SYDVKM. The CDR3 is 16 amino acids. J lost 3 bases, V lost 1 base, and 5 bases had no gene match. The CDR3 DNA is TGTGCCAGCAGTTTATCCGGACAGGGCCTCTACAATGAGCAGTTCTTC. As protein: CASSLSGQGLYNEQFF. Based on the CDR3 plus reference TRBV28 and TRBJ2-1, the full variable domain is DVKVTQSSRYLVKRTGEKVFLECVQDMDHENMFWYRQDPGLGLRLIYFSYDVKMKEKGDIPEGYSVSREKKERFSLILESASTNQTSMYLCASSLSGQGLYNEQFFGPGTRLTVL.

This clone was observed once. V usage is TRBV5-1 and J usage is TRBJ2-2, with 8 bases identical to TRBD1. The V gene's germline CDR1 is SGHRS and CDR2 YFSETQ. This CDR3 has 17 amino acids. The V segment lost 0 bases and the J segment 5 bases; nucleotides outside the gene matches: 9. The CDR3 region is CASSLEFGQGSTGELFF. CDR3 in DNA: TGCGCCAGCAGCTTGGAGTTCGGACAGGGTTCAACCGGGGAGCTGTTTTTT.

The chain couples TRBV9 to TRBJ2-2, with 8 bases that match TRBD2. Unmatched junction bases numbered 4, after V lost 2 bases and J lost 1 base. The CDR3 consists of 16 residues. Germline CDR1 is SGDLS and CDR2 is YYNGEE. The CDR3 nucleotides are TGTGCCAGCAGCGTCAGGCGGGGGGTGAACACCGGGGAGCTGTTTTTT. It codes for CASSVRRGVNTGELFF.